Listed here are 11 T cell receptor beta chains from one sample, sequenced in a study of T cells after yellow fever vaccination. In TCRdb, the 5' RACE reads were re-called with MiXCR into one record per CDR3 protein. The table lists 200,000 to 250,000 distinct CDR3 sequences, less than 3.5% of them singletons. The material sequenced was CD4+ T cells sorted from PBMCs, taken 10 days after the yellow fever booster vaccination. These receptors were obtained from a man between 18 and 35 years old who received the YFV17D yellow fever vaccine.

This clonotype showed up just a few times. CDR3 sequence (DNA): TGTGCCAGCAGCTTCACAGGGGGCTTGGAGACCCAGTACTTC. Protein sequence: CASSFTGGLETQYF. The J gene is TRBJ2-5, the V gene TRBV7-8; 9 bases line up with TRBD1. J was trimmed by 5 bases and V by 3 bases; bases with no gene match: 4. This CDR3 contains 14 residues. CDR1 SGHVS and CDR2 FQNEAQ come from the germline V gene.

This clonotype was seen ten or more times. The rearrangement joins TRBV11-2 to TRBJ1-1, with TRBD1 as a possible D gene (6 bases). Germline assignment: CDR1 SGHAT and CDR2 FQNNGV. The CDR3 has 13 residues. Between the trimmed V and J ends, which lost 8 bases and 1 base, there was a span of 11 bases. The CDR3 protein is CASRRGQNTEAFF. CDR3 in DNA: TGTGCCAGCCGCAGGGGCCAGAACACTGAAGCTTTCTTT.

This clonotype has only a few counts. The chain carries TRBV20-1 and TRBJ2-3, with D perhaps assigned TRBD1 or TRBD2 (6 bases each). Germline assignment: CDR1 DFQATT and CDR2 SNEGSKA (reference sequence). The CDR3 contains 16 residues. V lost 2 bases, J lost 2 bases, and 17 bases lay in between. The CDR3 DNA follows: TGCAGTGCTAGAAAGGGTTCGGGGGCCATCACAGATACGCAGTATTTT. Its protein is CSARKGSGAITDTQYF.

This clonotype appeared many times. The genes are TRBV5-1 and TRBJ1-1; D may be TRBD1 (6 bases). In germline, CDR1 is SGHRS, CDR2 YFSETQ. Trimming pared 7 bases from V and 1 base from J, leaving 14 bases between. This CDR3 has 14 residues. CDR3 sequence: CASGYGQPNTEAFF. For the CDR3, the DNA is TGCGCCAGCGGCTACGGACAGCCGAACACTGAAGCTTTCTTT.

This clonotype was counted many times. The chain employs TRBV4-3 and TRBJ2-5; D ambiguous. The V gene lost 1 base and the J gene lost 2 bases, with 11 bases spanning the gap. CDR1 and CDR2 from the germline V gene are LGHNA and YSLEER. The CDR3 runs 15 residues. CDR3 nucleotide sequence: TGCGCCAGCAGCCAAGTCCGAACGACTCAAGAGACCCAGTACTTC. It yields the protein CASSQVRTTQETQYF.

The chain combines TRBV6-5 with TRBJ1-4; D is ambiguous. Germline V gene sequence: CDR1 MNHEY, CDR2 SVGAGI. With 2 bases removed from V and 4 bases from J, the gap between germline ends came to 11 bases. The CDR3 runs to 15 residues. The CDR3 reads CASSYLRNRNEKLFF. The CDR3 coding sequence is TGTGCCAGCAGTTACCTTAGAAACCGTAATGAAAAACTGTTTTTT.

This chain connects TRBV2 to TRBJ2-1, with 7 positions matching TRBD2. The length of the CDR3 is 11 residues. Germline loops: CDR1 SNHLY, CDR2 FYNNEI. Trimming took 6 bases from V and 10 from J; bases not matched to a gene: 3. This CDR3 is CASSAAGEQFF. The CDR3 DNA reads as TGTGCCAGCAGCGCAGCGGGGGAGCAGTTCTTC.

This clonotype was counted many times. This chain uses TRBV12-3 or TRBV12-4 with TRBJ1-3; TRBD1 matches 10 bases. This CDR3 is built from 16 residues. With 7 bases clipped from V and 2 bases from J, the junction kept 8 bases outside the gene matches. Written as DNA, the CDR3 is TGTGCCAGCAAGGACAGGGGGGTTTTCACTGGAAACACCATATATTTT. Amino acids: CASKDRGVFTGNTIYF.

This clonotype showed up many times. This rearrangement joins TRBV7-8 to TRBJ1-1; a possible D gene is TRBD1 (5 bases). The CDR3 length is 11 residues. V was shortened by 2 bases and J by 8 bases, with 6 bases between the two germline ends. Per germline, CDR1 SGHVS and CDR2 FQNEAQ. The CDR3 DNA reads TGTGCCAGCAGCTTATACAGGGAAGCTTTCTTT. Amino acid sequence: CASSLYREAFF.

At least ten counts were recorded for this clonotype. CDR3 DNA: TGTGCCAGCAGCTTAGCAAGTTGGCAGGGATACGCCCGCACCCGTAACAATGAGCAGTTCTTC. Translating gives CASSLASWQGYARTRNNEQFF. The chain combines TRBV7-8 with TRBJ2-1; perhaps TRBD1 as D (5 bases). This CDR3 is built from 21 residues. Germline V lookup: CDR1 SGHVS, CDR2 FQNEAQ. The ends were cut back, 0 bases at V and 5 bases at J, with 29 bases in the middle.

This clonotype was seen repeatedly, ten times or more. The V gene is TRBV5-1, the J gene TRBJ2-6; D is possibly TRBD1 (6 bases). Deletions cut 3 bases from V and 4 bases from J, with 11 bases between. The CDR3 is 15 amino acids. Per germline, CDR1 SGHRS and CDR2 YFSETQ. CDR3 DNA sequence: TGCGCCAGCAGCTCCGCAGGGGCCGGGGCCAACGTCCTGACTTTC. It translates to CASSSAGAGANVLTF.